The entry below gives a single TCR beta chain sequence along with its context. What it binds is not known. This sample is part of a study of shared clonotypes between healthy human individuals. The overall study: A donor's plate count was three for CD4 naive and three for CD4 memory; CD8 naive had two and CD8 memory one. General study findings and limits: Sharing across four donors was highest in naive CD4 (about 5%) and lowest in memory CD8 (roughly 0.4%). Some clonotypes were shared by all four sorted-subset donors, while others were not shared. The non-shared ones had lower generation probabilities than the shared ones.

Naive CD8 populations comprised CD45RO-negative cells positively selected for CCR7, excluding terminally differentiated effector memory CD45RA+ cells. The donors were adults (healthy and HIV-negative) with no recent acute infections or vaccinations. Only in-frame clones appear in the TCRdb table, and some are missing; sequencing was by immunoSEQ multiplex PCR. Of over 750,000 clones in the sample, 95% to 97% were seen once. This TCR derives from a man aged 25 to 45 in good health. Sequenced sample: naive CD8+ T cells sorted from blood.

CDR3 loop: CASRSGGAPTDTQYF. CDR3 nucleotides: TGTGCCAGCAGATCAGGGGGCGCCCCCACAGATACGCAGTATTTT. The J gene is TRBJ2-3, the V gene TRBV27; 8 positions match TRBD1. CDR1 MNHEY and CDR2 SMNVEV come from the germline V gene (reference sequence). The J segment lost 2 bases and the V segment lost 6 bases, leaving 7 bases of the junction unmatched. The CDR3 spans 15 residues.